This TCR beta chain came from a study of cytomegalovirus exposure and HLA in healthy donors. Donors came from a validation cohort of over a hundred subjects, distinct from the first 666-subject cohort. Clones were sequenced by immunoSEQ multiplex PCR, and TCRdb holds only the in-frame ones, with some missing. The data contain about 98,000 clones, roughly 87% of them singletons. The germline V gene has CDR1 KGHSH and CDR2 LQKENI. The V segment lost 1 base and the J segment 10 bases; nucleotides outside the gene matches: 5. The CDR3 is made up of 14 amino acids. The TCR sequence derives from a man aged 18 to 35 in good health and CMV-seropositive. The rearrangement joins TRBV18 to TRBJ2-1, with 9 positions matching TRBD1. The sequenced sample was PBMCs. CDR3 sequence: CASSPLTGGGEQFF. The CDR3, as DNA: TGTGCCAGCTCACCACTTACAGGGGGCGGCGAGCAGTTCTTC.